The 28 T cell receptor beta chains given below trace back to one sample, sequenced in a study of T cells in Graves' hyperthyroidism and ophthalmopathy. TCR beta CDR3 region amplification was performed from RNA transcripts. The HTBI primer set was used in a first-round RT-PCR of the TCR CDR3. TCRdb used MiXCR to reprocess the multiplex PCR reads, holding one entry per CDR3 protein. This sample has some 800,000 distinct CDR3 sequences, with 35% to 45% found just once. The sequenced sample consisted of blood. All receptors come from a man in his late teens or twenties with Graves' hyperthyroidism.

This clonotype has a handful of counts. V gene TRBV12-3 or TRBV12-4 combines with J gene TRBJ2-5; possibly TRBD1 for D (6 bases). The CDR3 has 15 residues. V was trimmed by 3 bases and J by 2 bases, leaving 13 bases between them. The CDR3: CASSFMFGQQETQYF. In nucleotides, the CDR3 is TGTGCCAGCAGTTTTATGTTCGGACAGCAAGAGACCCAGTACTTC.

The rearrangement uses TRBV12-3 or TRBV12-4 and TRBJ2-2, with TRBD1 identical over 10 bases. This CDR3 contains 15 residues. V lost 3 bases, J lost 4 bases, and 2 bases stayed unmatched. The CDR3 spells CASSFGQGGTGELFF. The DNA of the CDR3 is TGTGCCAGCAGTTTCGGACAGGGGGGCACCGGGGAGCTGTTTTTT.

This clonotype was detected once. The chain carries TRBV7-2 and TRBJ2-7; 13 nucleotides align to TRBD2. Losses at the gene ends were 4 bases for V and 1 base for J; bases not matched to a gene: 4. The CDR3 is 16 amino acids. CDR1 and CDR2 (germline): SGHTA, FQGNSA. CDR3 nucleotide sequence: TGTGCCAGCAGCTCGAAGACTAGCGGGGGGTCCTACGAGCAGTACTTC. Its translation is CASSSKTSGGSYEQYF.

The chain has TRBV5-1 and TRBJ1-1; 8 bases map to TRBD1. V shed 4 bases and J 5 bases; nucleotides not matched to a gene: 7. The CDR3 is 14 residues long. CDR1 is SGHRS, CDR2 YFSETQ, per germline. Here the CDR3 DNA reads TGCGCCAGCAGCCCTTCGAGGACAGGGACTGAAGCTTTCTTT. It is translated as CASSPSRTGTEAFF.

Turning to this clonotype: The junction and the germline gene differ at one end; a read error may be behind it. The chain employs TRBV5-5 and TRBJ1-1; D call uncertain. This CDR3 has 14 residues. Germline V gene sequence: CDR1 SGHKS, CDR2 YYEKEE (reference sequence). CDR3 protein: CASSLARGSPEAFF. For the CDR3, the DNA is TGTGCAAGCAGCTTGGCCCGCGGCAGTCCTGAAGCTTTCTTT.

This clonotype was counted many times. The rearrangement links TRBV7-3 to TRBJ2-5, with D perhaps TRBD2 (6 bases). The CDR3 consists of 15 residues. V lost 0 bases and J 1 base, leaving 9 bases between the germline ends. Germline CDR1 and CDR2: SGHTA and FQGTGA. DNA of the CDR3: TGTGCCAGCAGCTTAACGCGGGGACCCCAAGAGACCCAGTACTTC. This translates into CASSLTRGPQETQYF.

The chain uses TRBV6-5 and TRBJ2-5, with a possible D match to TRBD2 (6 bases). Germline CDR1 is MNHEY and CDR2 is SVGAGI. V lost 5 bases to trimming and J lost 4 bases, with 17 bases between them. The CDR3 consists of 15 residues. CDR3 residues: CASSPSHSGRETQYF. Here the CDR3 DNA reads TGTGCCAGCAGTCCATCCCATAGCGGTAGAGAGACCCAGTACTTC.

This clonotype has only a few counts. It may be a read error: a sequence one base away is much more abundant. The J gene is TRBJ1-5, the V gene TRBV10-1; the D is unclear. This CDR3 region has 14 residues. Per the germline V gene, CDR1 is WNHNN and CDR2 is SYGVQD (reference sequence). V was trimmed by 3 bases and J by 6 bases, leaving 12 bases between them. CDR3 loop: CASSDSQSTQPQHF. The CDR3 DNA reads TGCGCCAGCAGTGATAGTCAGTCCACTCAGCCCCAGCATTTT.

This rearrangement joins TRBV5-4 to TRBJ2-2, with D perhaps matching TRBD1 (6 bases). V dropped 1 base and J dropped 6 bases, with 10 bases sitting between them. Per germline, CDR1 SGHNT and CDR2 YYREEE (reference sequence). The CDR3 totals 14 residues. CDR3 DNA: TGTGCCAGCAGCTTGCAGGGGATTTCCGGGGAGCTGTTTTTT. Protein product: CASSLQGISGELFF.

CDR3 sequence reads: CASGQTGTPINEKLFF. The DNA for the CDR3 is TGTGCCAGCGGTCAGACCGGGACACCAATTAATGAAAAACTGTTTTTT. The V call is TRBV7-9, the J call TRBJ1-4, with a possible D match to TRBD1 (6 bases). Trimming cost V 8 bases and J 4 bases, with 20 bases left between them. CDR3 length: 16 amino acids. CDR1 is SEHNR and CDR2 is FQNEAQ in the germline V gene (reference sequence).

The rearrangement uses TRBV25-1 and TRBJ2-7; 7 nucleotides agree with TRBD1. The V segment lost 10 bases and the J segment 2 bases; nucleotides outside the gene matches: 8. Germline CDR1 MGHDK, CDR2 SYGVNS. The length of the CDR3 is 13 residues. CDR3: CATAPGQPYEQYF. In DNA, the CDR3 is TGTGCCACCGCCCCGGGACAGCCCTACGAGCAGTACTTC.

This clonotype was seen a few times. CDR3 nucleotide sequence: TGTGCCAGCAGCCACGACGGGGGCGAGACCCAGTACTTC. Translated, it gives CASSHDGGETQYF. V is TRBV5-4 and J is TRBJ2-5; tentatively, D is TRBD1 or TRBD2 (6 bases each). The CDR3 is made up of 13 amino acids. The germline gives CDR1 SGHNT, CDR2 YYREEE (reference sequence). V lost 4 bases, J lost 5 bases, and 12 bases lay in between.

This clonotype was counted at least ten times. The chain is built from TRBV20-1 and TRBJ1-2; maybe TRBD1 (5 bases). Germline CDR1 and CDR2: DFQATT and SNEGSKA (reference sequence). Trimming left V 5 bases short and J 4 bases short, with 14 bases between. The CDR3 has 13 amino acids. DNA of the CDR3: TGCAGTGCTCGGGACCCGGAGGGCTATGGCTACACCTTC. Its translation: CSARDPEGYGYTF.

About this clonotype: Since a much larger clone is just one base distant, this may be a read error. The V gene is TRBV9, the J gene TRBJ1-1, with D possibly TRBD1 on 6 matching bases. The CDR3 has 14 amino acids. Germline V gene sequence: CDR1 SGDLS, CDR2 YYNGEE. For the CDR3, the DNA is TGTGCCAACAGCGTAGAGGGGGGGCGGGGTGAAGCTTTCTTT. It encodes CANSVEGGRGEAFF.

The CDR3 region has the DNA TGTGCCAGTAGTGCCGGGACAGGGATGATACAGCCCCAGCATTTT. Protein: CASSAGTGMIQPQHF. The V gene is TRBV19, the J gene TRBJ1-5; 9 positions agree with TRBD1. The CDR3 loop spans 15 amino acids. The J segment lost 7 bases and the V segment lost 5 bases, leaving 9 bases of the junction unmatched. CDR1 and CDR2 (germline): LNHDA, SQIVND (reference sequence).

This clonotype came up a few times. Compared with germline, one end of the junction differs, possibly owing to a read error. The chain has TRBV4-1 and TRBJ1-4; tentative D call: TRBD1 (5 bases). CDR1 and CDR2 from the germline V gene are MGHRA and YSYEKL. The CDR3 sequence is 15 residues long. The CDR3 loop reads CASSQDRGDNEKLFF. In DNA form, the CDR3 reads TGTGCCAGCAGCCAAGATCGGGGGGATAATGAAAAACTGTTTTTT.

This clonotype was seen at least ten times. The chain carries TRBV2 and TRBJ2-7, with 9 bases aligning to TRBD1. The CDR3 contains 13 residues. CDR1 is SNHLY and CDR2 is FYNNEI in the germline V gene. Trimming removed 6 bases from V and 5 bases from J; junction bases left unmatched: 5. CDR3 sequence: CASRQDRGDEQYF. The DNA for the CDR3 is TGTGCCAGCAGGCAGGACAGGGGCGACGAGCAGTACTTC.

This chain links TRBV25-1 with TRBJ1-4; D is perhaps TRBD1 (5 bases). V lost 4 bases to trimming and J lost 8 bases, with 11 bases between them. This CDR3 contains 13 residues. The germline V gene encodes CDR1 MGHDK and CDR2 SYGVNS. CDR3 residues: CASSAMNREKLFF. For the CDR3, the DNA is TGTGCCAGCAGTGCTATGAACAGGGAAAAACTGTTTTTT.

The chain employs TRBV29-1 and TRBJ1-5, with 7 bases fitting TRBD1. Germline values: CDR1 SQVTM, CDR2 ANQGSEA. Trimming took 8 bases from V and 4 from J; bases not matched to a gene: 11. The length of the CDR3 is 14 residues. The CDR3 DNA reads TGCAGCTTAGTGCCGGGACAGAGGAATCAGCCCCAGCATTTT. Its translation: CSLVPGQRNQPQHF.

Notes on this clonotype: Germline is not matched at one junction end, which may reflect a read error. This sequence joins TRBV12-3 or TRBV12-4 and TRBJ1-1; TRBD1 might be the D (5 bases). The CDR3 is made up of 9 amino acids. The CDR3 DNA sequence: TGTGCCAGCAGCGGCGTAGGGGATTTT. It is translated as CASSGVGDF.

Many counts were recorded for this clonotype. V gene TRBV5-1 combines with J gene TRBJ2-6; maybe TRBD2 (5 bases). From germline, CDR1 is SGHRS and CDR2 YFSETQ. V lost 2 bases and J 0 bases, leaving 18 bases between the germline ends. The CDR3 contains 19 residues. The CDR3 reads CASSFQTGSTSSGANVLTF. The CDR3 DNA sequence: TGCGCCAGCAGCTTTCAGACTGGGAGTACGAGCTCTGGGGCCAACGTCCTGACTTTC.

Worth noting for this clonotype: It may be a read error: a sequence one base away is much more abundant. The chain combines TRBV19 with TRBJ1-6; TRBD1 agrees at 12 bases. CDR1 LNHDA and CDR2 SQIVND come from the germline V gene (reference sequence). Trimming took 10 bases from V and 7 from J; bases not matched to a gene: 8. The CDR3 spans 15 residues. The CDR3 nucleotides are TGTGCCACCAGCCCCGGGACAGGGGGCAATTCACCCCTCCACTTT. Protein product: CATSPGTGGNSPLHF.

This clonotype was counted between two and nine times. The chain combines TRBV7-6 with TRBJ2-5; 7 bases agree with TRBD1. This CDR3 contains 15 residues. CDR1 SGHVS and CDR2 FNYEAQ come from the germline V gene. The trim removed 4 bases at V and 5 bases at J, leaving 10 bases unmatched. The CDR3 DNA is TGTGCCAGCAGCTCCACAGGGGCCGTCAGGGAGACCCAGTACTTC. Amino acid sequence: CASSSTGAVRETQYF.

A few counts support this clonotype. The chain has TRBV16 and TRBJ2-7; D is unclear. The germline CDR1 and CDR2 sequences are KGHSY and FQNENV. V dropped 0 bases and J dropped 4 bases, with 7 bases sitting between them. This CDR3 comprises 13 residues. In DNA, the CDR3 is TGTGCCAGCAGCCAATCGAACGGGTACGAGCAGTACTTC. This sequence encodes CASSQSNGYEQYF.

This rearrangement joins TRBV6-1 to TRBJ1-2; 7 bases map to TRBD1. Trimming took 1 base from V and 8 from J; bases not matched to a gene: 4. This CDR3 is 13 amino acids long. Germline V CDR1 and CDR2: MNHNS, SASEGT. This CDR3 is CASSEGQGGGYTF. CDR3 bases: TGTGCCAGCAGTGAAGGGCAGGGGGGCGGCTACACCTTC.

This clonotype was counted at least ten times. Here the CDR3 DNA reads TGTGCCACCAGCGGCAGGGTCCTTGAAAAACTGTTTTTT. It codes for CATSGRVLEKLFF. The chain couples TRBV15 to TRBJ1-4, with D perhaps matching TRBD1 (5 bases). Germline CDR1 and CDR2: LNHNV and YYDKDF (reference sequence). This CDR3 has 13 amino acids. V was clipped by 5 bases and J by 7 bases, with 11 bases between them.

This clonotype showed up many times. The chain couples TRBV29-1 to TRBJ1-2; 9 positions agree with TRBD1. CDR1 is SQVTM, CDR2 ANQGSEA, per germline. Trimming at V came to 6 bases and at J to 8 bases, leaving 7 bases not matched to a gene. This CDR3 is built from 12 residues. The CDR3 protein is CSVDRGQLGYTF. The DNA of the CDR3 is TGCAGCGTGGACAGGGGACAGCTAGGCTACACCTTC. The variable domain in full, completed from reference TRBV29-1 and TRBJ1-2, reads SAVISQKPSRDICQRGTSLTIQCQVDSQVTMMFWYRQQPGQSLTLIATANQGSEATYESGFVIDKFPISRPNLTFSTLTVSNMSPEDSSIYLCSVDRGQLGYTFGSGTRLTVV.

About this clonotype: An end of the junction differs from the germline gene, which may be a read error. The chain recombines TRBV2 with TRBJ2-7; 8 bases line up with TRBD2. The CDR3 extends over 15 amino acids. Germline CDR1 is SNHLY and CDR2 is FYNNEI. CDR3 sequence reads: CASSRVGTRGYEQYF. The CDR3 DNA sequence: TGTGCCAGCAGCCGAGTCGGGACTAGAGGCTACGAGCAGTACTTT.